A single sample is the source of the 29 T cell receptor beta chains below, sequenced in a study of blood T cell dynamics during melanoma immunotherapy (dated by TCRdb to 2020 to 2022). Libraries were constructed by the immunoSEQ multiplex PCR assay. Here the immuneACCESS table is served through TCRdb, limited to in-frame sequences with V and J called. Missing clones are a known gap in these copies; in checked studies unresolved V genes cover under half, and the rest lacks a known reason. Counted in this sample were about 8,400 clones; more than 80% of them appeared once. Together, the top ten hold 3.6% of the sample. This specimen's time point label, interpreted: week 3, after first cycle of checkpoint inhibitor. The sequences come from blood, collected from a patient treated with checkpoint blockade. Receptor source: a human donor with melanoma.

V and J are TRBV6-1 and TRBJ1-1, with 9 bases lining up with TRBD1. Unmatched junction bases numbered 7, after V lost 5 bases and J lost 12 bases. Germline values: CDR1 MNHNS, CDR2 SASEGT. This CDR3 contains 12 residues. The chain's CDR3 is CASSLRDRVTFF. Here the CDR3 DNA reads TGTGCCAGCAGTCTCCGGGACAGGGTGACTTTCTTT.

The V and J genes are TRBV11-3 and TRBJ1-3; the D gene is possibly TRBD1 (6 bases). The CDR3 is 16 residues long. V was clipped by 1 base and J by 4 bases, with 14 bases between them. Germline lookup yields CDR1 SGHNT and CDR2 YENEEA. Here the CDR3 reads CASSLVGGGAGNTIYF. The CDR3 DNA reads as TGTGCCAGCAGCTTAGTTGGCGGGGGCGCAGGAAACACCATATATTTT.

The V and J genes are TRBV7-9 and TRBJ2-7, with 7 bases matching TRBD1. Trimming at V came to 4 bases and at J to 1 base, leaving 4 bases not matched to a gene. In germline, CDR1 is SEHNR, CDR2 FQNEAQ (reference sequence). The CDR3 loop spans 14 amino acids. CDR3 sequence reads: CASSSGTVSYEQYF. The CDR3 DNA reads TGTGCCAGCAGCTCCGGGACAGTTTCCTACGAGCAGTACTTC. Filled out from reference TRBV7-9 and TRBJ2-7, the complete variable domain reads DTGVSQNPRHKITKRGQNVTFRCDPISEHNRLYWYRQTLGQGPEFLTYFQNEAQLEKSRLLSDRFSAERPKGSFSTLEIQRTEQGDSAMYLCASSSGTVSYEQYFGPGTRLTVT.

The chain employs TRBV7-6 and TRBJ2-7, with 9 bases matching TRBD2. In germline, CDR1 is SGHVS, CDR2 FNYEAQ. The CDR3 totals 17 residues. The ends lost 1 base at V and 4 bases at J; junction bases unmatched: 11. This CDR3 is CASSLGGGRANVYEQYF. CDR3 nucleotides: TGTGCCAGCAGCTTAGGTGGCGGGAGGGCCAATGTTTACGAGCAGTACTTC.

The chain couples TRBV5-1 to TRBJ1-1, with a weak D call TRBD1 (6 bases). The V end lost 2 bases, the J end lost 4 bases, and 9 bases lay between the germline ends. CDR1 is SGHRS and CDR2 is YFSETQ in the germline V gene. This CDR3 region has 13 residues. As DNA, the CDR3 is TGCGCCAGCAGCTTTGGAGGGGGCACTGAAGCTTTCTTT. It codes for CASSFGGGTEAFF.

V gene TRBV10-3 combines with J gene TRBJ2-6; D gene uncertain. This CDR3 is 13 amino acids long. V was clipped by 6 bases and J by 0 bases, with 3 bases between them. CDR1 and CDR2 from the germline V gene are ENHRY and SYGVKD. CDR3 coding DNA: TGTGCCATCAGCCTCTCTGGGGCCAACGTCCTGACTTTC. Amino acid sequence: CAISLSGANVLTF.

V is TRBV2 and J is TRBJ2-7; maybe TRBD1 (5 bases). Germline lookup yields CDR1 SNHLY and CDR2 FYNNEI. Trimming took off 6 bases at V and 0 bases at J, with 15 bases between the two ends. The CDR3 extends over 15 amino acids. The CDR3, as DNA: TGTGCCAGCAGCCCCCCGCAGGGTAGCTCCTACGAGCAGTACTTC. Encoded protein: CASSPPQGSSYEQYF.

This clone was found a few times. The V gene is TRBV7-6, the J gene TRBJ2-7; 12 nucleotides line up with TRBD2. Germline loops: CDR1 SGHVS, CDR2 FNYEAQ. With V trimmed by 5 bases and J by 3 bases, 2 bases remained unmatched. This CDR3 spans 14 amino acids. The CDR3 bases are TGTGCCAGCAGCCTGACTAGCGGGAGCTACGAGCAGTACTTC. Amino acid sequence: CASSLTSGSYEQYF.

As DNA, the CDR3 is TGTGCCAGTAGTATGGGAGGCACAGTCGACGAGCAGTACTTC. The encoded protein is CASSMGGTVDEQYF. V usage is TRBV19 and J usage is TRBJ2-7; D might be TRBD2 (6 bases). From germline, CDR1 is LNHDA and CDR2 SQIVND (reference sequence). The V gene lost 3 bases and the J gene lost 5 bases, with 14 bases spanning the gap. CDR3 length: 14 residues. Using reference TRBV19 and TRBJ2-7 for the parts outside the CDR3, the full variable domain is DGGITQSPKYLFRKEGQNVTLSCEQNLNHDAMYWYRQDPGQGLRLIYYSQIVNDFQKGDIAEGYSVSREKKESFPLTVTSAQKNPTAFYLCASSMGGTVDEQYFGPGTRLTVT.

The genes are TRBV7-8 and TRBJ1-5; 9 positions agree with TRBD1. With 4 bases clipped from V and 9 bases from J, the junction kept 4 bases outside the gene matches. Per the germline V gene, CDR1 is SGHVS and CDR2 is FQNEAQ. There are 13 residues in the CDR3. The CDR3: CASSSDRGRPQHF. The CDR3 DNA reads as TGTGCCAGCAGCTCGGACAGGGGACGGCCCCAGCATTTT.

This clone was counted only a few times. The CDR3 DNA is TGTGCCAGCAGTTGGGCCTCCCTTAAGGAGCAGTACTTC. Its translation: CASSWASLKEQYF. The chain has TRBV27 and TRBJ2-7, with D unclear. The germline V gene has CDR1 MNHEY and CDR2 SMNVEV (reference sequence). Trimming removed 4 bases at V and 7 bases at J, with 14 bases between. The CDR3 is made up of 13 amino acids.

The chain employs TRBV19 and TRBJ1-1; TRBD1 might be the D (5 bases). The germline V gene has CDR1 LNHDA and CDR2 SQIVND (reference sequence). This CDR3 comprises 15 residues. V was pared by 3 bases and J by 0 bases, with 11 bases between. The CDR3 loop reads CASSIGRGMNTEAFF. The CDR3, as DNA: TGTGCCAGTAGTATTGGGAGGGGAATGAACACTGAAGCTTTCTTT.

The chain has TRBV27 and TRBJ1-4; the D is unclear. Trimming removed 5 bases from V and 0 bases from J, with 16 bases in between. The CDR3 is 17 residues long. Per the germline V gene, CDR1 is MNHEY and CDR2 is SMNVEV (reference sequence). The chain's CDR3 is CASSLTRPPATNEKLFF. CDR3 coding DNA: TGTGCCAGCAGTCTGACAAGGCCACCCGCAACTAATGAAAAACTGTTTTTT.

The V call is TRBV9, the J call TRBJ2-7; D perhaps matches TRBD1 (6 bases). The germline gives CDR1 SGDLS, CDR2 YYNGEE. The CDR3 is 13 residues long. Trimming cost V 7 bases and J 4 bases, with 15 bases left between them. The CDR3 DNA reads as TGTGCCAGCTCCGGCAGGGGAAGGTACGAGCAGTACTTC. It specifies CASSGRGRYEQYF.

This clone was found once. The CDR3 DNA reads TGTGCCAGCAGTGAACCCTTCCACTACGAGCAGTACTTC. It specifies CASSEPFHYEQYF. The chain uses TRBV2 and TRBJ2-7; unclear D gene. V lost 2 bases to trimming and J lost 3 bases, with 8 bases between them. CDR1 SNHLY and CDR2 FYNNEI come from the germline V gene. There are 13 residues in the CDR3. Full variable domain (remainder filled in from reference TRBV2 and TRBJ2-7): EPEVTQTPSHQVTQMGQEVILRCVPISNHLYFYWYRQILGQKVEFLVSFYNNEISEKSEIFDDQFSVERPDGSNFTLKIRSTKLEDSAMYFCASSEPFHYEQYFGPGTRLTVT.

The chain joins TRBV9 to TRBJ2-7, with D possibly matching TRBD2 (5 bases). Germline assignment: CDR1 SGDLS and CDR2 YYNGEE. This CDR3 has 15 amino acids. The V gene lost 4 bases and the J gene lost 0 bases, with 14 bases spanning the gap. The CDR3 DNA sequence: TGTGCCAGCAGCCCCCACGAGCGGAGCTCCTACGAGCAGTACTTC. Translation gives CASSPHERSSYEQYF. The variable domain in full, with the rest retrieved from reference TRBV9 and TRBJ2-7, is DSGVTQTPKHLITATGQRVTLRCSPRSGDLSVYWYQQSLDQGLQFLIQYYNGEERAKGNILERFSAQQFPDLHSELNLSSLELGDSALYFCASSPHERSSYEQYFGPGTRLTVT.

J is TRBJ1-2 and V is TRBV10-1; TRBD1 agrees at 7 bases. After removal of 0 bases from V and 4 bases from J, the junction contained 14 bases not matched to a gene. CDR3 length: 18 residues. Germline loops: CDR1 WNHNN, CDR2 SYGVQD (reference sequence). The CDR3 DNA is TGCGCCAGCAGTGAGTCGCAAGTGATTGACAGGGTCCCCTATGGCTACACCTTC. Translation gives CASSESQVIDRVPYGYTF.

The chain recombines TRBV5-6 with TRBJ2-7; a possible D gene is TRBD2 (5 bases). The V gene lost 3 bases and the J gene lost 5 bases, with 15 bases spanning the gap. The germline V gene encodes CDR1 SGHDT and CDR2 YYEEEE. The CDR3 runs 14 residues. The CDR3 spells CASSSRAGVDEQYF. The CDR3 DNA reads TGTGCCAGCAGCTCGAGGGCTGGGGTTGACGAGCAGTACTTC.

This chain links TRBV7-6 with TRBJ1-1, with 10 positions matching TRBD1. Germline CDR1 is SGHVS and CDR2 is FNYEAQ. V dropped 4 bases and J dropped 4; count of bases not matched to a gene: 6. The CDR3 spans 15 residues. CDR3 region: CASSYGQGVITEAFF. The CDR3 region has the DNA TGTGCCAGCAGCTATGGACAGGGGGTTATCACTGAAGCTTTCTTT.

This clone was seen more than once but under ten times. V gene TRBV29-1 combines with J gene TRBJ2-7; 7 bases map to TRBD2. The length of the CDR3 is 12 residues. J gave up 4 bases and V 7 bases, and 7 bases lay outside the gene matches. CDR1 SQVTM and CDR2 ANQGSEA come from the germline V gene. In nucleotides, the CDR3 is TGCAGCGGGGCCGTCGGGGGGTACGAGCAGTACTTC. Its translation: CSGAVGGYEQYF.

This chain connects TRBV11-2 to TRBJ2-7; D unresolved. The germline gives CDR1 SGHAT, CDR2 FQNNGV. V lost 2 bases and J 2 bases, leaving 16 bases between the germline ends. The CDR3 totals 16 residues. The CDR3 DNA reads TGTGCCAGCAGCTTATCCCAGGCTTCCTTTCCCTACGAGCAGTACTTC. Protein product: CASSLSQASFPYEQYF.

This chain joins TRBV7-9 and TRBJ2-5; perhaps TRBD2 as D (5 bases). The DNA end is more similar to TRBJ2-7, so the J call may be wrong. CDR1 is SEHNR and CDR2 is FQNEAQ in the germline V gene (reference sequence). CDR3 length equals 16 residues. The CDR3 DNA reads TGTGCCAGCAGCTCCCCCGAGGCAGCGGAGGTCTACGAGCAGTACTTC. Translated: CASSSPEAAEVYEQYF.

This chain joins TRBV5-1 and TRBJ2-7, with D possibly being TRBD2 (6 bases). The germline CDR1 and CDR2 sequences are SGHRS and YFSETQ. V lost 4 bases and J 3 bases, leaving 14 bases between the germline ends. The CDR3 runs 14 residues. The CDR3 reads CASSHPGSGYEQYF. For the CDR3, the DNA is TGCGCCAGCAGCCATCCGGGTAGCGGCTACGAGCAGTACTTC.

This rearrangement joins TRBV9 to TRBJ1-1, with 10 bases matching TRBD1. This CDR3 comprises 16 residues. The junction had 11 bases not matched to a gene; V was cut back by 3 bases and J by 6 bases. Germline V CDR1 and CDR2: SGDLS, YYNGEE. The DNA for the CDR3 is TGTGCCAGCAGCGCACCCAGACAGGGGGCAAGGCCTGAAGCTTTCTTT. The encoded protein is CASSAPRQGARPEAFF. Together with reference TRBV9 and TRBJ1-1, the CDR3 gives the full variable domain: DSGVTQTPKHLITATGQRVTLRCSPRSGDLSVYWYQQSLDQGLQFLIQYYNGEERAKGNILERFSAQQFPDLHSELNLSSLELGDSALYFCASSAPRQGARPEAFFGQGTRLTVV.

The chain employs TRBV28 and TRBJ1-2, with D unresolved. The ends were cut back, 6 bases at V and 6 bases at J, with 11 bases in the middle. The CDR3 totals 12 residues. Germline V gives CDR1 MDHEN, CDR2 SYDVKM. The CDR3 reads CASSVGGNGYTF. In DNA, the CDR3 is TGTGCCAGCAGCGTTGGTGGGAATGGCTACACCTTC.

The chain recombines TRBV27 with TRBJ2-7; 13 bases are shared with TRBD2. The V gene end was trimmed by 1 base and the J gene end by 6 bases; junction bases not matched to a gene: 6. The germline gives CDR1 MNHEY, CDR2 SMNVEV (reference sequence). The CDR3 extends over 16 amino acids. DNA of the CDR3: TGTGCCAGCAGTTTATTACTAGCGGGAGGGCCGGGCGAGCAGTACTTC. This encodes CASSLLLAGGPGEQYF.

V is TRBV6-6 and J is TRBJ2-7, with 9 bases matching TRBD1. This CDR3 is built from 16 residues. Germline loops: CDR1 MNHNY, CDR2 SVGAGI (reference sequence). V lost 3 bases, J lost 0 bases, and 6 bases stayed unmatched. CDR3: CASSYGQGRPSYEQYF. The CDR3 nucleotides read TGTGCCAGCAGTTATGGACAGGGGCGACCCTCCTACGAGCAGTACTTC.

The chain combines TRBV27 with TRBJ1-4; the D gene is possibly TRBD1 (5 bases). Germline V gene sequence: CDR1 MNHEY, CDR2 SMNVEV (reference sequence). With 6 bases removed from V and 5 bases from J, the gap between germline ends came to 22 bases. CDR3 length: 17 residues. CDR3 sequence: CASRFSHGTGKNEKLFF. CDR3 DNA: TGTGCCAGCAGATTCTCACACGGGACGGGCAAAAATGAAAAACTGTTTTTT.

V is TRBV5-4 and J is TRBJ2-7; 8 bases align to TRBD2. The CDR3 is made up of 16 amino acids. Germline CDR1 SGHNT, CDR2 YYREEE (reference sequence). The trim removed 4 bases at V and 6 bases at J, leaving 15 bases unmatched. The CDR3 reads CASSLRGGSGMTEQYF. CDR3 sequence (DNA): TGTGCCAGCAGCCTCCGGGGGGGGTCGGGGATGACCGAGCAGTACTTC.